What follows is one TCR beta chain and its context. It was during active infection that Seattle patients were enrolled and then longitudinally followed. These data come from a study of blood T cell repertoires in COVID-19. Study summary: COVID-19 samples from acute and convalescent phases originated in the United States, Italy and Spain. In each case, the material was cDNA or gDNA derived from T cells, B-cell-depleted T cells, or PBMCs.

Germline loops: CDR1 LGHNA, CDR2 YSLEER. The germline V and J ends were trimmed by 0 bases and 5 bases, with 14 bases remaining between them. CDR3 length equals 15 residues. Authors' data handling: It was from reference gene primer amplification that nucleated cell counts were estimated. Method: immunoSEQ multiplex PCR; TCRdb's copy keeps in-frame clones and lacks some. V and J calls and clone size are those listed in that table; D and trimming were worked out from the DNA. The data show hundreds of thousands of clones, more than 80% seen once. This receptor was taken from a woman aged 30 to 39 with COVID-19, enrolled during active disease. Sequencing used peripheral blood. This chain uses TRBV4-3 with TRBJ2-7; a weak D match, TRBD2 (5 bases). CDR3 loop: CASSQDLEGVDEQYF. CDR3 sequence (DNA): TGCGCCAGCAGCCAAGATCTCGAGGGAGTGGACGAGCAGTACTTC.